The rows below give T cell receptor beta chains drawn from one sample of a study of shared clonotypes between healthy human individuals. Sequencing used immunoSEQ multiplex PCR; TCRdb keeps in-frame clones, though not all of them. The sample has 450,000 to 500,000 clones, 81% seen once. Specimen: PBMCs. The source is a woman in her thirties or forties in good health. Some clones in this sample may be carry-over from other donors' samples. CDR3s include the opening cysteine and the closing phenylalanine or tryptophan. The D gene is left open where the match is weak. Some rows have no size entry. The others give once, few or many, or a class for an expanded clone.

j_gene: TRBJ2-7
d_gene: TRBD2
len: 15
v_gene: TRBV7-8
abundance: .
CDR3aa: CASSPSGRDLYEQYF
CDR3nt: TGTGCCAGCAGCCCAAGCGGGAGGGACCTCTACGAGCAGTACTTC

j_gene: TRBJ1-2
d_gene: .
len: 13
v_gene: TRBV9
abundance: .
CDR3aa: CASSVEMGSGYTF
CDR3nt: TGTGCCAGCAGCGTAGAGATGGGTAGTGGCTACACCTTC

j_gene: TRBJ1-4
d_gene: .
len: 14
v_gene: TRBV28
abundance: .
CDR3aa: CASGLDSANEKLFF
CDR3nt: TGTGCCAGCGGACTGGACAGCGCTAATGAAAAACTGTTTTTT

j_gene: TRBJ2-5
d_gene: .
len: 19
v_gene: TRBV21-1
abundance: .
CDR3aa: CASSKAGGTSGSPMGTQYF
CDR3nt: TGTGCCAGCAGCAAAGCCGGCGGGACTAGCGGGAGCCCGATGGGGACCCAGTACTTC

j_gene: TRBJ1-5
d_gene: TRBD1
len: 17
v_gene: TRBV2
abundance: .
CDR3aa: CASSGGTGGPSSVVQHF
CDR3nt: TGTGCCAGCAGTGGTGGGACAGGGGGCCCATCCAGCGTGGTCCAGCATTTT

j_gene: TRBJ2-7
d_gene: .
len: 14
v_gene: TRBV10-3
abundance: .
CDR3aa: CATVQGQGIYEQYF
CDR3nt: TGTGCCACCGTGCAGGGGCAGGGCATCTACGAGCAGTACTTC

j_gene: TRBJ2-5
d_gene: TRBD2
len: 15
v_gene: TRBV5-1
abundance: .
CDR3aa: CASSLAQREWETQYF
CDR3nt: TGCGCCAGCAGCTTGGCCCAGCGGGAGTGGGAGACCCAGTACTTC

j_gene: TRBJ1-1
d_gene: .
len: 14
v_gene: TRBV4-3
abundance: .
CDR3aa: CASSQSARGTEAFF
CDR3nt: TGCGCCAGCAGCCAAAGTGCACGGGGAACTGAAGCTTTCTTT

j_gene: TRBJ2-7
d_gene: TRBD1
len: 14
v_gene: TRBV28
abundance: .
CDR3aa: CASSLPGQNYEQYF
CDR3nt: TGTGCCAGCAGTTTACCGGGACAGAACTACGAGCAGTACTTC

j_gene: TRBJ2-3
d_gene: .
len: 15
v_gene: TRBV6-4
abundance: .
CDR3aa: CASSDSRSSTDTQYF
CDR3nt: TGTGCCAGCAGTGACTCTAGGAGTAGCACAGATACGCAGTATTTT

j_gene: TRBJ2-7
d_gene: .
len: 12
v_gene: TRBV5-4
abundance: .
CDR3aa: CASSSSSYEQYF
CDR3nt: TGTGCCAGCAGCTCTTCCTCCTACGAGCAGTACTTC

j_gene: TRBJ2-5
d_gene: .
len: 12
v_gene: TRBV28
abundance: .
CDR3aa: CASSGGGETQYF
CDR3nt: TGTGCCAGCAGTGGCGGAGGGGAGACCCAGTACTTC

j_gene: TRBJ1-2
d_gene: .
len: 11
v_gene: TRBV20-1
abundance: .
CDR3aa: CSGRQDYGYTF
CDR3nt: TGCAGTGGGAGGCAGGACTATGGCTACACCTTC

j_gene: TRBJ1-1
d_gene: TRBD1
len: 14
v_gene: TRBV6-4
abundance: .
CDR3aa: CASSEQGGATEAFF
CDR3nt: TGTGCCAGCAGTGAGCAGGGGGGGGCCACTGAAGCTTTCTTT

j_gene: TRBJ1-1
d_gene: .
len: 14
v_gene: TRBV28
abundance: .
CDR3aa: CASSPLPGNTEAFF
CDR3nt: TGTGCCAGCAGTCCGCTCCCAGGGAACACTGAAGCTTTCTTT

j_gene: TRBJ2-7
d_gene: TRBD2
len: 16
v_gene: TRBV28
abundance: .
CDR3aa: CASSVGKREASYEQYF
CDR3nt: TGTGCCAGCAGTGTAGGCAAGCGGGAGGCCTCCTACGAGCAGTACTTC

j_gene: TRBJ2-2
d_gene: .
len: 13
v_gene: TRBV27
abundance: .
CDR3aa: CASSFREIGELFF
CDR3nt: TGTGCCAGCAGTTTCAGAGAAATCGGGGAGCTGTTTTTT

j_gene: TRBJ1-1
d_gene: .
len: 13
v_gene: TRBV11-3
abundance: few
CDR3aa: CASSLERNTEAFF
CDR3nt: TGTGCCAGCAGCTTAGAGAGGAACACTGAAGCTTTCTTT

j_gene: TRBJ1-1
d_gene: .
len: 14
v_gene: TRBV6-1
abundance: .
CDR3aa: CASQTTAGTTEAFF
CDR3nt: TGTGCCAGCCAAACGACTGCAGGGACCACTGAAGCTTTCTTT

j_gene: TRBJ2-7
d_gene: .
len: 13
v_gene: TRBV7-9
abundance: .
CDR3aa: CASSLVSTSTDSW
CDR3nt: TGTGCCAGCAGCTTAGTGTCCACCTCGACGGATTCATGG

j_gene: TRBJ1-1
d_gene: .
len: 15
v_gene: TRBV9
abundance: .
CDR3aa: CASSPRGGVNTEAFF
CDR3nt: TGTGCCAGCAGCCCTCGGGGGGGAGTGAACACTGAAGCTTTCTTT

j_gene: TRBJ2-5
d_gene: .
len: 11
v_gene: TRBV18
abundance: once
CDR3aa: CASSREETQYF
CDR3nt: TGTGCCAGCTCACGGGAAGAGACCCAGTACTTC

j_gene: TRBJ2-1
d_gene: .
len: 13
v_gene: TRBV7-2
abundance: many
CDR3aa: CASSPIQRGEQFF
CDR3nt: TGTGCCAGCAGCCCGATCCAGCGTGGGGAGCAGTTCTTC

j_gene: TRBJ2-2
d_gene: TRBD1
len: 14
v_gene: TRBV25-1
abundance: .
CDR3aa: CASSGYEGAVELFF
CDR3nt: TGTGCCAGCAGTGGATATGAGGGGGCCGTGGAGCTGTTTTTT

j_gene: TRBJ2-2
d_gene: .
len: 17
v_gene: TRBV4-3
abundance: once
CDR3aa: CASSQRGGRGGHGELFF
CDR3nt: TGCGCCAGCAGCCAACGGGGCGGCAGGGGGGGACACGGGGAGCTGTTTTTT

j_gene: TRBJ2-7
d_gene: TRBD1
len: 16
v_gene: TRBV27
abundance: .
CDR3aa: CASSLRETGGLYEQYF
CDR3nt: TGTGCCAGCAGTTTACGCGAGACAGGGGGCCTCTACGAGCAGTACTTC

j_gene: TRBJ2-3
d_gene: .
len: 15
v_gene: TRBV9
abundance: few
CDR3aa: CASSASAVATDTQYF
CDR3nt: TGTGCCAGCAGCGCGTCAGCGGTGGCCACAGATACGCAGTATTTT

j_gene: TRBJ2-5
d_gene: .
len: 13
v_gene: TRBV18
abundance: once
CDR3aa: CASSPDPQETQYF
CDR3nt: TGTGCCAGCTCCCCCGACCCTCAAGAGACCCAGTACTTC

j_gene: TRBJ2-3
d_gene: TRBD2
len: 18
v_gene: TRBV5-1
abundance: .
CDR3aa: CASSLASVAGGITDTQYF
CDR3nt: TGCGCCAGCAGCTTGGCATCAGTAGCGGGAGGGATCACAGATACGCAGTATTTT

j_gene: TRBJ2-6
d_gene: .
len: 16
v_gene: TRBV29-1
abundance: .
CDR3aa: CSVLASSPSGANVLTF
CDR3nt: TGCAGCGTTTTGGCTAGCAGCCCATCTGGGGCCAACGTCCTGACTTTC

j_gene: TRBJ2-5
d_gene: .
len: 11
v_gene: TRBV11-2
abundance: .
CDR3aa: CASSLQETQYF
CDR3nt: TGTGCCAGCAGCCTCCAAGAGACCCAGTACTTC

j_gene: TRBJ2-1
d_gene: TRBD2
len: 17
v_gene: TRBV11-2
abundance: .
CDR3aa: CASSLGLSGSYYNEQFF
CDR3nt: TGTGCCAGCAGCTTAGGGCTTAGCGGGTCCTACTACAATGAGCAGTTCTTC